This T cell receptor (beta chain) was profiled in a study of blood T cell repertoires in COVID-19. Across the study: PBMCs, B-cell-depleted T cells, or T cells were the source of the cDNA or gDNA that made up the material.

This clone was found once. Method: immunoSEQ multiplex PCR; TCRdb's copy keeps in-frame clones and lacks some. In the table there are about 170,000 clones, more than 65% of which are singletons. V was clipped by 0 bases and J by 8 bases; unmatched bases: 7. Germline V gene data show CDR1 as LGHDT and CDR2 as YNNKEL (reference sequence). The CDR3 runs to 17 residues. The sequence was collected from a woman of 80 years or more with active or convalescent COVID-19. Material: peripheral blood. V and J are TRBV3-1 (or the pseudogene TRBV3-2) and TRBJ2-1; 13 nucleotides agree with TRBD2. CDR3 residues: CASSQEARTSGSYEQFF. In DNA form, the CDR3 reads TGTGCCAGCAGCCAAGAGGCTCGGACTAGCGGGAGTTATGAGCAGTTCTTC.